This T cell receptor beta chain was retrieved from a study of T cell responses to AZD1222 COVID-19 vaccine. General study results and limits: Repertoires were sampled only after the peak T cell response.

As regards this clone: Antigen specificity is unknown.

This CDR3 is built from 14 residues. CDR1 and CDR2 (germline): LNHDA, SQIVND (reference sequence). With 5 bases removed from V and 8 bases from J, the gap between germline ends came to 15 bases. Assay: immunoSEQ multiplex PCR; the TCRdb copy retains only in-frame clones and omits some. The sample has 130,000 to 150,000 clones, about 93% seen once. The sample was peripheral blood, taken on day 0 of MenACWY control vaccination. J is TRBJ1-4 and V is TRBV19; D is possibly TRBD1 (6 bases). This receptor was identified in an adult in good health. The CDR3 region has the DNA TGTGCCAGTAGTCCATACAGGGTGTACGAAAAACTGTTTTTT. This encodes CASSPYRVYEKLFF.